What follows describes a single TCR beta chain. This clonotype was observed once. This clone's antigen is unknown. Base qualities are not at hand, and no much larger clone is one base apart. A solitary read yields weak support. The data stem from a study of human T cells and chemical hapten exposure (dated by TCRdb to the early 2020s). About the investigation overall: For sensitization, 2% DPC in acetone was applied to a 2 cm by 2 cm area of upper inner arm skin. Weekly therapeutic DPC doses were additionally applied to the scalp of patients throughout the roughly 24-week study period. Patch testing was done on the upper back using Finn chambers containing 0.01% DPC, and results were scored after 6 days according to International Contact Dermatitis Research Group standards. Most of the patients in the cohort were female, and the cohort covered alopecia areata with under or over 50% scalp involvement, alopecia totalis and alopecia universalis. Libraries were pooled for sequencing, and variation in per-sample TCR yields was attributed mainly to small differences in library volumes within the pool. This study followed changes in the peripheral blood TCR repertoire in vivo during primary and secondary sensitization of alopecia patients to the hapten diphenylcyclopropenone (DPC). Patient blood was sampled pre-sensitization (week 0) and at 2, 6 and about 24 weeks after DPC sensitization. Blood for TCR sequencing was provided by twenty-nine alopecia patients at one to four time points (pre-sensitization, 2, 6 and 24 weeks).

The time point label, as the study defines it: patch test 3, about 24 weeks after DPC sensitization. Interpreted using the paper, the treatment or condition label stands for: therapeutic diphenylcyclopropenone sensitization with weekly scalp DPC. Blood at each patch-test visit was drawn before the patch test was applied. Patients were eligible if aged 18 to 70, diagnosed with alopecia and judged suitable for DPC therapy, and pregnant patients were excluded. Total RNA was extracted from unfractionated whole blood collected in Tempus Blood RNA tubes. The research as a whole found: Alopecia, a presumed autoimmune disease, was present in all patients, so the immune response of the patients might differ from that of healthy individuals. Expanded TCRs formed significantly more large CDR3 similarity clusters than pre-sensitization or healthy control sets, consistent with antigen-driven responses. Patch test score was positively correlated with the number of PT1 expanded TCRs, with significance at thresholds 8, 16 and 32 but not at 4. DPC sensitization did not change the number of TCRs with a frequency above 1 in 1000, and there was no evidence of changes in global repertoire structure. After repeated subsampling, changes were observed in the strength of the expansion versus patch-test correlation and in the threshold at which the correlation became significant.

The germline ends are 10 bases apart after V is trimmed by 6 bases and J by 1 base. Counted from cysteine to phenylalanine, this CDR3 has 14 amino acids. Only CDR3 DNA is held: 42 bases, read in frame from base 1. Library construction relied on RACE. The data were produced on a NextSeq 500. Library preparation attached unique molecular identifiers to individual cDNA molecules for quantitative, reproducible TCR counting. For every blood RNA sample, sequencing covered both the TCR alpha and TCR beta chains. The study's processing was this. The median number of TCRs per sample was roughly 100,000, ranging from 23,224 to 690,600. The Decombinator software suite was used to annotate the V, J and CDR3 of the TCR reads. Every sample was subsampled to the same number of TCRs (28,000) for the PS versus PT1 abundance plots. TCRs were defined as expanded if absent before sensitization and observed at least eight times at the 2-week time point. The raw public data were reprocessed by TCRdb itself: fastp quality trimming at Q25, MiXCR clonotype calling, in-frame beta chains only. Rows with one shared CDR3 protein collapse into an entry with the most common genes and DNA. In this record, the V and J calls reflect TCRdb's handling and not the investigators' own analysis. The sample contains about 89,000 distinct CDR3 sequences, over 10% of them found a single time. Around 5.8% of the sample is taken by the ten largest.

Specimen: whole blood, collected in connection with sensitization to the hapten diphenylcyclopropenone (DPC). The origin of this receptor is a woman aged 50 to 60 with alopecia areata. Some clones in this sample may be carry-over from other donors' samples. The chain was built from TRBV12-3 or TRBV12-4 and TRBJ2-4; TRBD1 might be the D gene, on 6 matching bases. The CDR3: CASRHRAAKNIQYF. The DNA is TGTGCCAGCAGACACAGGGCGGCCAAAAACATTCAGTACTTC.